The 10 T cell receptor beta chains given below trace back to one sample, sequenced in a study of control samples from healthy donors and cancer patients. Method: immunoSEQ multiplex PCR; TCRdb's copy keeps in-frame clones and lacks some. Of around 130,000 clones listed, roughly 90% were seen once; the top ten hold 30% to 40%. Sequencing was done on a sample of blood. The receptors come from a man aged 50-60 years in good health.

V usage is TRBV30 and J usage is TRBJ1-1; D uncertain. Germline V CDR1 and CDR2: GTSNPN, SVGIG (reference sequence). Trimming removed 2 bases at V and 2 bases at J, with 9 bases between. This CDR3 spans 13 amino acids. CDR3 residues: CAWSQDPNTEAFF. CDR3 DNA: TGTGCCTGGAGTCAGGACCCCAACACTGAAGCTTTCTTT. The variable domain in full, with the rest retrieved from reference TRBV30 and TRBJ1-1, is SQTIHQWPATLVQPVGSPLSLECTVEGTSNPNLYWYRQAAGRGLQLLFYSVGIGQISSEVPQNLSASRPQDRQFILSSKKLLLSDSGFYLCAWSQDPNTEAFFGQGTRLTVV.

A few counts support this clone. The chain employs TRBV5-6 and TRBJ2-7, with TRBD1 matching over 9 bases. Trimming at V came to 3 bases and at J to 7 bases, leaving 11 bases not matched to a gene. Germline V CDR1 and CDR2: SGHDT, YYEEEE. The CDR3 spans 15 residues. The CDR3, as DNA: TGTGCCAGCAGCTCCCGGGACAGGGCGAGGGGTGAGCAGTACTTC. This sequence encodes CASSSRDRARGEQYF.

This clone was observed once. This chain links TRBV5-4 with TRBJ2-7, with 12 bases fitting TRBD1. This CDR3 is built from 14 residues. Germline values: CDR1 SGHNT, CDR2 YYREEE (reference sequence). Trimming took 5 bases from V and 6 from J; bases not matched to a gene: 6. This chain's CDR3 is CASSPGQGASEQYF. The CDR3 DNA sequence: TGTGCCAGCAGTCCGGGACAGGGGGCATCCGAGCAGTACTTC.

This sequence joins TRBV24-1 and TRBJ1-2; D is ambiguous. CDR3 length equals 15 residues. With 4 bases removed from V and 2 bases from J, the gap between germline ends came to 13 bases. The germline CDR1 and CDR2 sequences are KGHDR and SFDVKD. CDR3 loop: CATSESTTENYGYTF. The DNA for the CDR3 is TGTGCCACCAGTGAATCTACGACCGAGAACTATGGCTACACCTTC.

This sequence joins TRBV7-9 and TRBJ2-3; D gene uncertain. The CDR3 spans 12 residues. Looked up from germline, CDR1 is SEHNR and CDR2 is FQNEAQ (reference sequence). Trimming took 5 bases from V and 4 from J, leaving 7 bases between them. This CDR3 reads CASSTGPDTQYF. DNA of the CDR3: TGTGCCAGCAGCACGGGCCCAGATACGCAGTATTTT.

The CDR3 coding sequence is TGCGCCAGCAGCTTGGCTACTAGCGGATTCAATGAGCAGTTCTTC. It encodes CASSLATSGFNEQFF. The genes are TRBV5-1 and TRBJ2-1; 8 bases fit TRBD2. The V gene's germline CDR1 is SGHRS and CDR2 YFSETQ. This CDR3 is built from 15 residues. V shed 0 bases, J shed 6 bases, and the junction held 5 bases outside the gene matches.

The chain links TRBV9 to TRBJ2-3, with D perhaps TRBD1 (6 bases). Germline V gene data show CDR1 as SGDLS and CDR2 as YYNGEE. The CDR3 is made up of 15 amino acids. Trimming took off 3 bases at V and 0 bases at J, with 11 bases between the two ends. DNA for the CDR3: TGTGCCAGCAGCGCCAAACAGGGAAGCACAGATACGCAGTATTTT. Encoded protein: CASSAKQGSTDTQYF.

The chain is built from TRBV11-2 and TRBJ1-1, with TRBD1 matching over 7 bases. V lost 1 base to trimming and J lost 6 bases; unmatched junction nucleotides: 11. The V gene's germline CDR1 is SGHAT and CDR2 FQNNGV. This CDR3 spans 16 amino acids. The chain's CDR3 is CASSLALTGARAEAFF. The CDR3 DNA is TGTGCCAGCAGCTTAGCTCTCACAGGGGCCAGGGCTGAAGCTTTCTTT.

This clone was found once. The V gene is TRBV19, the J gene TRBJ1-2; perhaps TRBD1 as D (5 bases). V was cut by 2 bases and J by 8 bases, with 15 bases left in between. CDR1 and CDR2 (germline): LNHDA, SQIVND (reference sequence). The CDR3 covers 14 residues. The CDR3 sequence is CASSIRVQGDGYTF. As DNA, the CDR3 is TGTGCCAGTAGTATAAGGGTTCAGGGTGACGGCTACACCTTC.

The gene calls are TRBV6-2 or TRBV6-3 and TRBJ1-1; no clear D. The CDR3 contains 12 residues. V lost 3 bases and J 6 bases, leaving 8 bases between the germline ends. Looked up from germline, CDR1 is MNHEY and CDR2 is SVGEGT. CDR3 bases: TGTGCCAGCAGTTATGTCCTTTCTGAAGCTTTCTTT. This encodes CASSYVLSEAFF.